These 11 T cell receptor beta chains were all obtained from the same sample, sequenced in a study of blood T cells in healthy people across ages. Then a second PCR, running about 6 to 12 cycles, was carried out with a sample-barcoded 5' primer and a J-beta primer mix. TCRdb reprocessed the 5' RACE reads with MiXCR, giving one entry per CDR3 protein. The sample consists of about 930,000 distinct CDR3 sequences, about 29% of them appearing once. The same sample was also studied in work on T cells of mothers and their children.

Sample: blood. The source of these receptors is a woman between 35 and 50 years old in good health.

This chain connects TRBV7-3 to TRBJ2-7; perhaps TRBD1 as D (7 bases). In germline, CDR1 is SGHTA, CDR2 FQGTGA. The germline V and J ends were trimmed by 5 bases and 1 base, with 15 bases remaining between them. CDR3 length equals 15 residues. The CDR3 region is CASSPGGSRSYEQYF. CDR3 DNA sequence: TGTGCCAGCAGCCCAGGGGGGTCGAGGTCCTACGAGCAGTACTTC.

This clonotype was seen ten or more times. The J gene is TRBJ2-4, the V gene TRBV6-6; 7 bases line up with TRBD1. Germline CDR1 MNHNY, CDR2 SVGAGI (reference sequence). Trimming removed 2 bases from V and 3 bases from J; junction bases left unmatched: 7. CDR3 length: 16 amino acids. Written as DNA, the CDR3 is TGTGCCAGCAGTTACGGAAGGGGGCAAGGCAAAAACATTCAGTACTTC. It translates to CASSYGRGQGKNIQYF.

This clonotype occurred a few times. CDR3 protein: CASIPGTGLTDTQYF. The CDR3 bases are TGTGCCAGCATTCCCGGGACAGGGCTCACAGATACGCAGTATTTT. The chain links TRBV19 to TRBJ2-3; 9 bases are a match to TRBD1. From germline, CDR1 is LNHDA and CDR2 SQIVND (reference sequence). With 9 bases clipped from V and 2 bases from J, the junction kept 9 bases outside the gene matches. This CDR3 spans 15 amino acids.

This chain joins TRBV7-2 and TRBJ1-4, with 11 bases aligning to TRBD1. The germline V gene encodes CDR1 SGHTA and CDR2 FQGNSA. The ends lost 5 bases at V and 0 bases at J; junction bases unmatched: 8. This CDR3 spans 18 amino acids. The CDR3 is CASSGRDRGYPTNEKLFF. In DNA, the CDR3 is TGTGCCAGCAGCGGACGGGACAGGGGGTACCCAACTAATGAAAAACTGTTTTTT.

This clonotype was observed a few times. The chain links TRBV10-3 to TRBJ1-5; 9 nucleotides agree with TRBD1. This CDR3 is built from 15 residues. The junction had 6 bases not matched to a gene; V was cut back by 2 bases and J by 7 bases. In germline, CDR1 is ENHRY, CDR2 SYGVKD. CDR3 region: CAISEGTGLVQPQHF. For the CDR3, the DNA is TGTGCCATCAGTGAGGGGACAGGGCTTGTCCAGCCCCAGCATTTT.

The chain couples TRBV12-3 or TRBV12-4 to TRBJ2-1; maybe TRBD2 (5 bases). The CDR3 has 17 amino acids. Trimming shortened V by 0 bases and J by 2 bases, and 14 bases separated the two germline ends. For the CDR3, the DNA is TGTGCCAGCAGTTTAGCGGACGGGATAAGGGCCTACAATGAGCAGTTCTTC. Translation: CASSLADGIRAYNEQFF.

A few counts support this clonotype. CDR3 DNA: TGCAGTGCTCGACTAGCAGCTACTAGCACAGATACGCAGTATTTT. Its translation: CSARLAATSTDTQYF. The chain recombines TRBV20-1 with TRBJ2-3, with 7 bases fitting TRBD2. Looked up from germline, CDR1 is DFQATT and CDR2 is SNEGSKA (reference sequence). V shed 5 bases and J 0 bases; nucleotides not matched to a gene: 8. The CDR3 has 15 amino acids.

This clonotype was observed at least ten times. CDR3 sequence: CASSFDRFSYEQYF. CDR3 in DNA: TGTGCCAGCAGTTTCGACAGGTTTTCCTACGAGCAGTACTTC. The chain combines TRBV6-2 or TRBV6-3 with TRBJ2-7, with D perhaps matching TRBD1 (6 bases). The CDR3 is made up of 14 amino acids. Germline lookup yields CDR1 MNHEY and CDR2 SVGEGT. V was trimmed by 4 bases and J by 1 base, leaving 11 bases between them.

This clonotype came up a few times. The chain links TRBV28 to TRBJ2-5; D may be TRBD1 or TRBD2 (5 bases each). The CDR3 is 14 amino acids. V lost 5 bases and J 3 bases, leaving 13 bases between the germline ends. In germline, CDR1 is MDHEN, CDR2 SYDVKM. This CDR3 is CASSPWLGEETQYF. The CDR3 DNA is TGTGCCAGCAGTCCCTGGTTGGGGGAAGAGACCCAGTACTTC.

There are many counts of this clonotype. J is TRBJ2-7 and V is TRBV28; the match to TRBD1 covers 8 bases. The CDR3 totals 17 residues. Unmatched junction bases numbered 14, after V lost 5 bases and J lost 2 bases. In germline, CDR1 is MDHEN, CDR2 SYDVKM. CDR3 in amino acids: CASSTRTGWLGAYEQYF. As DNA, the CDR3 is TGTGCCAGCAGTACCCGGACAGGGTGGCTTGGCGCCTACGAGCAGTACTTC.

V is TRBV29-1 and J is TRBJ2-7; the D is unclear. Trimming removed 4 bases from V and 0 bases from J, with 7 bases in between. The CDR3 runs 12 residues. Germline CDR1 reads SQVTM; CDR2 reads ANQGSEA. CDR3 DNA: TGCAGCGTTGGTCCGGACTCCTACGAGCAGTACTTC. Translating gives CSVGPDSYEQYF.